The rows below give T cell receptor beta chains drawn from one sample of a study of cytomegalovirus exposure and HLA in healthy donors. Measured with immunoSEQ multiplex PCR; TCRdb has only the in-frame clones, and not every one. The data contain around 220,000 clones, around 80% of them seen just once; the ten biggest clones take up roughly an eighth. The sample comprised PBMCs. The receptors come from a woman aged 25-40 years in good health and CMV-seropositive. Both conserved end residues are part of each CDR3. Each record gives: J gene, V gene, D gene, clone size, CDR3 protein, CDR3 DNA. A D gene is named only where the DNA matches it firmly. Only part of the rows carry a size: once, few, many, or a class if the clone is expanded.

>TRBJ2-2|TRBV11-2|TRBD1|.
CASSARQGNTGELFF
TGTGCCAGCAGCGCCCGACAGGGGAACACCGGGGAGCTGTTTTTT
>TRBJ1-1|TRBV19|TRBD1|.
CASSIQGADTEAFF
TGTGCCAGTAGTATCCAGGGGGCGGACACTGAAGCTTTCTTT
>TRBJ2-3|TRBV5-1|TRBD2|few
CASSLLASGNTDTQYF
TGCGCCAGCAGCTTGTTGGCTAGCGGGAACACAGATACGCAGTATTTT
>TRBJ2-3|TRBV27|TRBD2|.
CASSLPTLLAGRVTDTQYF
TGTGCCAGCAGTTTACCGACTCTTCTAGCGGGGAGAGTCACAGATACGCAGTATTTT
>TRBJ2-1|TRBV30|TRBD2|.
CAWSLREGEFF
TGTGCCTGGAGTCTCAGGGAGGGCGAGTTCTTC
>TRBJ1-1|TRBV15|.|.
CATSRDRSAGDVFF
TGTGCCACCAGCAGAGATCGGTCGGCAGGGGATGTTTTCTTT
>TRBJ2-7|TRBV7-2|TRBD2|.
CASSLGTSRAYEQYF
TGTGCCAGCAGCTTAGGGACTAGCAGAGCCTACGAGCAGTACTTC
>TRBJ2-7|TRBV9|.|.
CASSVGGTTSEQYF
TGTGCCAGCAGCGTAGGGGGGACGACGTCCGAGCAGTACTTC
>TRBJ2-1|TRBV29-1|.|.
CSVEVSSFYEQFF
TGCAGCGTTGAAGTGTCTAGTTTCTATGAGCAGTTCTTC
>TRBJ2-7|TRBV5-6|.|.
CASSLVGGEQYF
TGTGCCAGCAGCTTGGTTGGGGGCGAGCAGTACTTC
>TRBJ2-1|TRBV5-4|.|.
CASSSIIDEQFF
TGTGCCAGCAGTTCAATAATTGATGAGCAGTTCTTC
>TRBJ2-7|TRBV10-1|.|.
CASSGQDYEQYF
TGCGCCAGCAGTGGTCAAGACTACGAGCAGTACTTC
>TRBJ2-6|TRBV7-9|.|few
CASSLQDSTSGANVLTF
TGTGCCAGCAGCTTACAGGACAGCACTTCTGGGGCCAACGTCCTGACTTTC
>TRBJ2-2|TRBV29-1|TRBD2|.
CSVASGSDTGELFF
TGCAGCGTTGCTAGCGGGAGTGACACCGGGGAGCTGTTTTTT
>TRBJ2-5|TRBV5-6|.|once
CASSLMGTQYF
TGTGCCAGCAGCCTTATGGGGACCCAGTACTTC
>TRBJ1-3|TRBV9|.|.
CASSVVAETGNTIYF
TGTGCCAGCAGCGTAGTGGCAGAGACGGGAAACACCATATATTTT
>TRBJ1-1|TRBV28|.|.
CASSLTGVGTEAFF
TGTGCCAGCAGTTTGACCGGGGTCGGTACTGAAGCTTTCTTT
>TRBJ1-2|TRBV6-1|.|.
CASTLTGDGYTF
TGTGCCAGCACCCTGACGGGGGATGGCTACACCTTC
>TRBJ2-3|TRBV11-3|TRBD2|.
CASSWGTSGSSTDTQYF
TGTGCCAGCAGCTGGGGAACTAGCGGCTCTAGCACAGATACGCAGTATTTT
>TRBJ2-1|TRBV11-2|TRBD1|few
CASSNSGQGLYNEQFF
TGTGCCAGCAGCAACTCGGGACAGGGGCTCTACAATGAGCAGTTCTTC
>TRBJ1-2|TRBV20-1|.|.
CSARRNDGYTF
TGCAGTGCTAGAAGAAACGATGGCTACACCTTC
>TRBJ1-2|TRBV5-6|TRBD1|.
CASSFGTGGDGYTF
TGTGCCAGCAGCTTCGGGACAGGGGGTGATGGCTACACCTTC
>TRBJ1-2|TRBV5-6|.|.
CASSFGGAYGYTF
TGTGCCAGCAGCTTCGGAGGCGCCTATGGCTACACCTTC
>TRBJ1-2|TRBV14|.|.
CASSQGAAGAGYTF
TGTGCCAGCAGCCAAGGGGCCGCAGGGGCTGGCTACACCTTC
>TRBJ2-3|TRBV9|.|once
CASSVGGTDTQYF
TGTGCCAGCAGCGTAGGGGGCACAGATACGCAGTATTTT
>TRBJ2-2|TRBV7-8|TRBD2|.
CASSPLPGTRLAGELFF
TGTGCCAGCAGCCCGCTCCCCGGGACTAGGTTGGCCGGGGAGCTGTTTTTT
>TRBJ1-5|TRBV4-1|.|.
CASSQNSGNQPQHF
TGCGCCAGCAGCCAAAACAGTGGCAATCAGCCCCAGCATTTT
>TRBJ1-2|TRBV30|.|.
CAWIASGFRLDPDGYTF
TGTGCCTGGATCGCCTCGGGGTTCCGGTTAGACCCAGATGGCTACACCTTC
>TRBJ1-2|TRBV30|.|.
CAWSNRADYGYTF
TGTGCCTGGAGTAACAGGGCCGACTATGGCTACACCTTC
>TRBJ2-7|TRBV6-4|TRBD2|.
CASSPSAGGFYEQYF
TGTGCCAGCAGTCCCTCGGCGGGAGGGTTCTACGAGCAGTACTTC
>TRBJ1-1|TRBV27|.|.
CASSPGSYRNTEAFF
TGTGCCAGCAGTCCTGGGTCCTACCGGAACACTGAAGCTTTCTTT
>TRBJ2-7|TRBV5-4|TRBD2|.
CASSPSLAGGREQYF
TGTGCCAGCAGCCCATCCTTAGCGGGAGGGCGGGAGCAGTACTTC
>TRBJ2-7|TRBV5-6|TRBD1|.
CASSLMTGISYEQYF
TGTGCCAGCAGCTTAATGACAGGGATCTCCTACGAGCAGTACTTC
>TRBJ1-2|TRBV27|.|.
CASRSLGRQDPDDGYTF
TGTGCCAGCAGAAGTTTAGGACGACAGGATCCGGATGATGGCTACACCTTC
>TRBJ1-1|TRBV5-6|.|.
CASSLRGRYTEAFF
TGTGCCAGCAGCTTACGGGGGAGGTACACTGAAGCTTTCTTT
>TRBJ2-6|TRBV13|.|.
CASSLGDFGANVLTF
TGTGCCAGCAGCTTAGGCGACTTTGGGGCCAACGTCCTGACTTTC
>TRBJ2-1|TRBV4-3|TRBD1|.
CASSQDLVRTGGNNEQFF
TGCGCCAGCAGCCAAGATTTAGTACGGACAGGGGGTAACAATGAGCAGTTCTTC
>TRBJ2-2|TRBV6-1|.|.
CASNELAENTGELFF
TGTGCCAGCAACGAATTAGCGGAGAACACCGGGGAGCTGTTTTTT
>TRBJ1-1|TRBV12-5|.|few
CASGPGLHGAFF
TGTGCTAGTGGACCCGGACTCCACGGAGCTTTCTTT
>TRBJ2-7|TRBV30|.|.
CAWSVLLSGSYEQYF
TGTGCCTGGAGTGTCCTCCTCTCCGGGTCCTACGAGCAGTACTTC